This T cell receptor beta chain was sequenced for a study of PD-1 blockade in classical Hodgkin lymphoma. Described time point: cycle 4 day 1 (C4D1), after five to seven weeks of nivolumab. Brentuximab vedotin exposure varied, and every patient relapsed after autologous stem cell transplantation. Method: immunoSEQ multiplex PCR; TCRdb's copy keeps in-frame clones and lacks some. The sample consists of tens of thousands of clones, over 70% of them appearing once. Trimming took 0 bases from V and 3 from J, leaving 9 bases between them. CDR1 and CDR2 from the germline V gene are MNHNY and SVGAGI (reference sequence). The CDR3 consists of 15 residues.

Sequenced here: peripheral blood mononuclear cells (PBMCs), sampled before the fourth cycle of nivolumab. The genes are TRBV6-6 and TRBJ1-5; D uncertain. This clonotype originated in a human donor with classical Hodgkin lymphoma. The CDR3 loop is CASSYSGQVNQPQHF. CDR3 nucleotide sequence: TGTGCCAGCAGTTACTCGGGTCAGGTCAATCAGCCCCAGCATTTT.